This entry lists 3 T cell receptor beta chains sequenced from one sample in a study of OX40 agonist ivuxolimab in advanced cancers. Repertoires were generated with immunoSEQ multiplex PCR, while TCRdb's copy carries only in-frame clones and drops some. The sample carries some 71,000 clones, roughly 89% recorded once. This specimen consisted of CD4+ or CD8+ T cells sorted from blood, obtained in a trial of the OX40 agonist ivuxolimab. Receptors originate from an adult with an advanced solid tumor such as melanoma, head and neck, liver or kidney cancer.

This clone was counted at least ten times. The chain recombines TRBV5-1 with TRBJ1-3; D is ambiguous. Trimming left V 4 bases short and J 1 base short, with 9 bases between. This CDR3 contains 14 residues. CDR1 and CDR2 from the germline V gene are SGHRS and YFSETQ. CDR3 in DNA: TGCGCCAGCAGCCCGGACGGATCTGGAAACACCATATATTTT. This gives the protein CASSPDGSGNTIYF.

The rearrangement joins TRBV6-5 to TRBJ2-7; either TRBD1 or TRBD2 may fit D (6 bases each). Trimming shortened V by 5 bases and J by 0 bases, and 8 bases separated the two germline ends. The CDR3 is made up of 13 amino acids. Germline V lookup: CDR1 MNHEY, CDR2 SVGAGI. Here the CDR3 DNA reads TGTGCCAGCAGTAAGGGGGGCTCCTACGAGCAGTACTTC. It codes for CASSKGGSYEQYF.

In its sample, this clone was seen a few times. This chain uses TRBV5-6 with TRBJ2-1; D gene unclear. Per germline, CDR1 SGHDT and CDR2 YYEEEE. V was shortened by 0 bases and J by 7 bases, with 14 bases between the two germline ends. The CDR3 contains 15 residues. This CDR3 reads CASSLGRLLVNEQFF. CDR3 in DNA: TGTGCCAGCAGCTTGGGCCGACTTCTCGTAAATGAGCAGTTCTTC.